This TCR beta chain was sequenced in a study of T cell responses to AZD1222 COVID-19 vaccine. On this clone itself: No antigen is known for it.

Here immunoSEQ multiplex PCR was the method, and the copy in TCRdb shows in-frame clones only, minus some. The sample gives about 70,000 clones, around 85% of which show up once; roughly 20% is in the top ten. The V gene's germline CDR1 is SGHVS and CDR2 FNYEAQ. V was shortened by 4 bases and J by 6 bases, with 13 bases between the two germline ends. The CDR3 is 13 residues long. Study-wide findings and caveats: Among those given AZD1222, only 6 or 7 were seropositive at baseline.

The specimen was peripheral blood, collected on day 0 of AZD1222 vaccination. This clonotype originated in an adult in good health. This rearrangement joins TRBV7-6 to TRBJ2-7; TRBD1 might be the D (6 bases). CDR3 DNA: TGTGCCAGCAGCTCCCGAGACAGGAGCGAGCAGTACTTC. This gives the protein CASSSRDRSEQYF.